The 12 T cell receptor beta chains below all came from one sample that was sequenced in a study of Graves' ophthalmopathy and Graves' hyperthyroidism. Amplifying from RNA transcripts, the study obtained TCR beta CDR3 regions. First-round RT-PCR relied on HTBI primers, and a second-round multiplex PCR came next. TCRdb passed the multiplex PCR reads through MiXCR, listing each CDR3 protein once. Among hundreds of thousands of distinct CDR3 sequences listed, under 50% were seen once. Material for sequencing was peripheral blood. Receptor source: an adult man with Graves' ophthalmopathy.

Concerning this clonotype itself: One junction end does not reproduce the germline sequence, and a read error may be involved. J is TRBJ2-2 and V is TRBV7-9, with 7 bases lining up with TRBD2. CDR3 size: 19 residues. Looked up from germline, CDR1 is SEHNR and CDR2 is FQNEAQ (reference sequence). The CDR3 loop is CASSQAFNGGGSNTGELFF. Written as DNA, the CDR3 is TGCGCCAGCAGCCAAGCCTTCAACGGGGGAGGGTCGAACACCGGGGAGCTGTTTTTT.

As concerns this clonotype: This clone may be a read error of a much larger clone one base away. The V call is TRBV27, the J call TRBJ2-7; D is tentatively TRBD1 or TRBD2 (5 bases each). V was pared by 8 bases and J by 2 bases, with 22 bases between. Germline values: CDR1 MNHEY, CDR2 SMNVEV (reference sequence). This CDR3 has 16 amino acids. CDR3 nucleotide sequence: TGTGCCAGCCGCTTAGCCCCCGGGACGGGAACCTACGAGCAGTACTTC. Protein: CASRLAPGTGTYEQYF.

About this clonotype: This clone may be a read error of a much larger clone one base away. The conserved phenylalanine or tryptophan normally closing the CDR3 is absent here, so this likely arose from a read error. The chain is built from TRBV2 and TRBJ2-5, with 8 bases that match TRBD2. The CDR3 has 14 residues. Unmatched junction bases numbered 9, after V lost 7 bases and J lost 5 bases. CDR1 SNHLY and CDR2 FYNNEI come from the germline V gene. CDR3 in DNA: TGTGCCAGCAATTTGGGACTAGGGGCTGAGACCCAGTACCTC. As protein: CASNLGLGAETQYL.

The CDR3 region has the DNA TGTGCCAGCAGTTTAAGGGGGCCAGGGAACAATCTAGGGGGCTACACCTTC. The encoded protein is CASSLRGPGNNLGGYTF. This rearrangement joins TRBV12-3 or TRBV12-4 to TRBJ1-2, with TRBD1 matching 7 bases. Unmatched junction bases numbered 17, after V lost 2 bases and J lost 8 bases. The CDR3 spans 17 residues.

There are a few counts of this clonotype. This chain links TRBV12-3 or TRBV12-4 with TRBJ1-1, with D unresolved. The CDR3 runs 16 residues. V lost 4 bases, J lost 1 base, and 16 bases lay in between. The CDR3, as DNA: TGTGCCAGCAGTTCGTTGGAATTTCGTAAGAACACTGAAGCTTTCTTT. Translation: CASSSLEFRKNTEAFF.

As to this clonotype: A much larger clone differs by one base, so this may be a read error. The CDR3 DNA reads as TGCAGTGCTTCCCTGGACAGCGCGACCCGAGAGACCCAGTACTTC. Residues: CSASLDSATRETQYF. The chain combines TRBV20-1 with TRBJ2-5; maybe TRBD1 (6 bases). CDR1 DFQATT and CDR2 SNEGSKA come from the germline V gene (reference sequence). The CDR3 spans 15 residues. Trimming pared 5 bases from V and 4 bases from J, leaving 20 bases between.

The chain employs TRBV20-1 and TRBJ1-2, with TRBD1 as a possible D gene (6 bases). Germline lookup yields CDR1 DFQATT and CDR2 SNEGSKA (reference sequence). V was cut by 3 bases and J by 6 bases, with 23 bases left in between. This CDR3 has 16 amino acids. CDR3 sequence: CSARPAGGKWTDGYTF. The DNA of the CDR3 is TGCAGTGCTAGGCCAGCGGGAGGGAAGTGGACAGATGGCTACACCTTC.

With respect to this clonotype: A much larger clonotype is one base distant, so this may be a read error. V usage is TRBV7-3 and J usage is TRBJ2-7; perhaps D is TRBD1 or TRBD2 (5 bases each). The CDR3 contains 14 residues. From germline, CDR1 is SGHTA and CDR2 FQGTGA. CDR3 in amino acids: CASSLQGRSYEQCF. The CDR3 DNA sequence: TGTGCCAGCAGCCTCCAGGGACGGTCCTACGAGCAGTGCTTC.

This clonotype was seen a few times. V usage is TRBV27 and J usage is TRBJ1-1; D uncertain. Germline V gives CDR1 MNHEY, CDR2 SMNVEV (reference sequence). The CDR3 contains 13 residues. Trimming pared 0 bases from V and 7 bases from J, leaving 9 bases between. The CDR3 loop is CASSLSRGSEAFF. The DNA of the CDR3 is TGTGCCAGCAGTTTATCGCGAGGGAGTGAAGCTTTCTTT.

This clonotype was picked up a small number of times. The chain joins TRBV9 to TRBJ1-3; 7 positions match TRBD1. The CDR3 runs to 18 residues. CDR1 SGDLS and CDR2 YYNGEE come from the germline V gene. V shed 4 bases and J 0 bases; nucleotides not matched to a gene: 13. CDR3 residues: CASSLSPTGTSSGNTIYF. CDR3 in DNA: TGTGCCAGCAGCTTATCCCCGACAGGGACAAGCTCTGGAAACACCATATATTTT.

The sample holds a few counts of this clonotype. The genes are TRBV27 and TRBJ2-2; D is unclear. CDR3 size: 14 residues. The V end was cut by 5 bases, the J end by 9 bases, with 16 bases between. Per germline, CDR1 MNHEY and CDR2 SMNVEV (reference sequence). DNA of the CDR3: TGTGCCAGCAGTGCGTATCACACCCATTGGGAGCTGTTTTTT. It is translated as CASSAYHTHWELFF.

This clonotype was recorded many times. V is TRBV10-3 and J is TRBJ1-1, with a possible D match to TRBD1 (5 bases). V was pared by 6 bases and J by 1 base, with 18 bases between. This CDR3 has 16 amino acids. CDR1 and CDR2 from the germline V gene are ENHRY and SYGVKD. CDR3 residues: CAIRATQGFENTEAFF. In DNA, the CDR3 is TGTGCCATCAGGGCCACGCAGGGCTTTGAGAACACTGAAGCTTTCTTT.